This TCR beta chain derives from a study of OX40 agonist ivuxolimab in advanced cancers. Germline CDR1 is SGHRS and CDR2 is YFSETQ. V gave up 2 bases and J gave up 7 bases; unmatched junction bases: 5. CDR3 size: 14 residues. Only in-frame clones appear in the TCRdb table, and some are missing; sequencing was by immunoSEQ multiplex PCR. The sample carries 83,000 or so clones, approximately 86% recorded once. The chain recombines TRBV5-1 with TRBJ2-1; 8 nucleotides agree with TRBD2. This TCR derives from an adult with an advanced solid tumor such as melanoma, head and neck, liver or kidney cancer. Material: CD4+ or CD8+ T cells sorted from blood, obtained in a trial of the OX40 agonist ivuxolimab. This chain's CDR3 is CASSFVGTSNEQFF. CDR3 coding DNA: TGCGCCAGCAGCTTCGTGGGGACTAGTAATGAGCAGTTCTTC.